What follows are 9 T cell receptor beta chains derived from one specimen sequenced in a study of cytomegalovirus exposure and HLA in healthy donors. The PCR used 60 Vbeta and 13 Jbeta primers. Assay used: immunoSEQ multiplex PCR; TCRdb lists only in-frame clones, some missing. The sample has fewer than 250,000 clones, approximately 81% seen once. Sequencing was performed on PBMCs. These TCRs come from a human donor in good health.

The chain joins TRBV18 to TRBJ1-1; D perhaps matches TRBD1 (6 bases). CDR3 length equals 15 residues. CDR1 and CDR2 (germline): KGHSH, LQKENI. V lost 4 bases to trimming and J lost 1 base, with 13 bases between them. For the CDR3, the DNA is TGTGCCAGCTCACGCCAGGGGCCGGGGAACACTGAAGCTTTCTTT. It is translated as CASSRQGPGNTEAFF.

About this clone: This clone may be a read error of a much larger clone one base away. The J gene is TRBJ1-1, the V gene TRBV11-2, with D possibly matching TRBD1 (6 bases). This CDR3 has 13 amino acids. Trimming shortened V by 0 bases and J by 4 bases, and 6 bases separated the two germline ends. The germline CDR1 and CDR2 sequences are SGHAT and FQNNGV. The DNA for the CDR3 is TGTGCCAGCAGCTTAGACAGGGGCACTGAAGCTTTCTTT. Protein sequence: CASSLDRGTEAFF.

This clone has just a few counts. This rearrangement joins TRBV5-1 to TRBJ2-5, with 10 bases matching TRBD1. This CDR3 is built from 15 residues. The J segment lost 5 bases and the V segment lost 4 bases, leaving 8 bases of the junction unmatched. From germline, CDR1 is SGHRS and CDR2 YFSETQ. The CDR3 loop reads CASSHPGQGRETQYF. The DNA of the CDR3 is TGCGCCAGCAGCCATCCGGGACAGGGGAGGGAGACCCAGTACTTC.

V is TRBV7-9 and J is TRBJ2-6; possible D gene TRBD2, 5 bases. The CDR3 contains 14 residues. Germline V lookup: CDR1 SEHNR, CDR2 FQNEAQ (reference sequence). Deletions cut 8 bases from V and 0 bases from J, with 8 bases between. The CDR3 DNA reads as TGTGCCAGCGAGCGGTACTCTGGGGCCAACGTCCTGACTTTC. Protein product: CASERYSGANVLTF.

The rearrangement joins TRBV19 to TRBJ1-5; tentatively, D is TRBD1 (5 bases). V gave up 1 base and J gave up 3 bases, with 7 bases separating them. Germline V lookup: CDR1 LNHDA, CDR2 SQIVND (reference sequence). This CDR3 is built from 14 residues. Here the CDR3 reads CASSIGQNNQPQHF. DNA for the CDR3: TGTGCCAGTAGTATAGGACAGAACAATCAGCCCCAGCATTTT.

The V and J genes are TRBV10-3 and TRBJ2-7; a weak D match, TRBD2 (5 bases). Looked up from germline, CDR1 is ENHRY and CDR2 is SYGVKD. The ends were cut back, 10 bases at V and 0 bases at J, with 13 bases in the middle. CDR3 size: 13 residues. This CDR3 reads CATIEGSSYEQYF. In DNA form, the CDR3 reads TGTGCCACAATAGAAGGGAGCTCCTACGAGCAGTACTTC.

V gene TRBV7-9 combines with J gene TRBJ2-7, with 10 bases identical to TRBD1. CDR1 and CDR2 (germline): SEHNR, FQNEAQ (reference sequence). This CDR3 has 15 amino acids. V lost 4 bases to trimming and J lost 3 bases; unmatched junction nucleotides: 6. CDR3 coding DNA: TGTGCCAGCAGCTGGGGGGGGACAGGGGACTACGAGCAGTACTTC. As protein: CASSWGGTGDYEQYF.

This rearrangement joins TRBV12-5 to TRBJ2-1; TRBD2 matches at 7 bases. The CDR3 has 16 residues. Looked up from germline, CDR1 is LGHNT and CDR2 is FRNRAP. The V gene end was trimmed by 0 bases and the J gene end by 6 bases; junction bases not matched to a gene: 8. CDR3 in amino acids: CASGLVQGGRGNEQFF. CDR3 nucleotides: TGTGCTAGTGGTTTGGTACAAGGCGGGAGAGGCAATGAGCAGTTCTTC.

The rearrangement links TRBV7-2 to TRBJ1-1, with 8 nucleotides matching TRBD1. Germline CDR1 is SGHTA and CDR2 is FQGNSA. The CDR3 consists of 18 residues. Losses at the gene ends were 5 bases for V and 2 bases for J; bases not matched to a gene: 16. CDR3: CASSGPQGASIKNTEAFF. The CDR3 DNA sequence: TGTGCCAGCAGCGGACCGCAGGGGGCAAGTATAAAAAACACTGAAGCTTTCTTT.